The source of this TCR beta chain is a study of regulatory T cells in long-lasting Graves disease. This clonotype was detected only a few times. This may be a read error, as it is one base from a much larger clone. Time point defined: newly diagnosed GD, antithyroid drugs for less than 3 months. PBMCs provided the RNA from which the TCR library was made. Trimming removed 5 bases at V and 1 base at J, with 10 bases between. The CDR3 totals 14 residues. Investigators prepared the TCR beta libraries by applying iRepertoire HTBI primers and Arm-PCR of CDR3 regions. TCRdb fed the multiplex PCR reads into MiXCR, producing one record per CDR3 protein. The profile shows about 540,000 distinct CDR3 sequences, roughly 14% of them singletons. These sequences were also reported in another study, on T cells in Graves' hyperthyroidism and ophthalmopathy. This second study notes: When ophthalmopathy did not progress within 18 months, Graves' hyperthyroidism was considered stable. Blood samples included most of the expanded thyroid clonotypes exceeding 0.001. Classification by a 13 V-J model distinguished ophthalmopathy from stable hyperthyroidism.

The origin of this receptor is a young man with Graves disease. The chain has TRBV12-3 or TRBV12-4 and TRBJ2-3; D is unclear. Sequenced here: peripheral blood mononuclear cells (PBMCs), sampled at new diagnosis, from a patient treated with antithyroid drugs. CDR3 sequence reads: CASSRIRGTDTQYF. The CDR3 DNA follows: TGTGCCAGCAGTCGAATCCGGGGCACAGATACGCAGTATTTT.